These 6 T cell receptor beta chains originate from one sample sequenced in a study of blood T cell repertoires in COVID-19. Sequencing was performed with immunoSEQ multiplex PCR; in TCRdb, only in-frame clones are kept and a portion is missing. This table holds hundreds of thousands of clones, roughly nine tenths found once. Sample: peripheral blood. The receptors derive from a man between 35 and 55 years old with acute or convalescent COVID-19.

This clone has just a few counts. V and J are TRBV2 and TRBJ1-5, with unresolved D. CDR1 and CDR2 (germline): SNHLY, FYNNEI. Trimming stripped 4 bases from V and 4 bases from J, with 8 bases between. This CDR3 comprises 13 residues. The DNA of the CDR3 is TGTGCCAGCAGTGTGGCGGGAAATCAGCCCCAGCATTTT. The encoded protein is CASSVAGNQPQHF.

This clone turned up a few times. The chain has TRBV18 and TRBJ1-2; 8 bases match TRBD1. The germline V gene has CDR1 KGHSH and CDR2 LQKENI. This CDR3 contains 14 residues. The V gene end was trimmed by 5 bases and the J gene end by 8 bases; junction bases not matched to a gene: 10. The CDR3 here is CASSSDRGAGGYTF. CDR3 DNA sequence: TGTGCCAGCTCATCAGACAGGGGTGCAGGGGGCTACACCTTC.

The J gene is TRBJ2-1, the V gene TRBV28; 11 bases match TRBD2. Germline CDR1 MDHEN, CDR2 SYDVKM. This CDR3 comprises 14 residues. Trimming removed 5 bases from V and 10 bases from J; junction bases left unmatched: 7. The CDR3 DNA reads TGTGCCAGCAGTGCACCGGGACTAGCGGACGAGCAGTTCTTC. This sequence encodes CASSAPGLADEQFF. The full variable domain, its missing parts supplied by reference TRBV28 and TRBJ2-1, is DVKVTQSSRYLVKRTGEKVFLECVQDMDHENMFWYRQDPGLGLRLIYFSYDVKMKEKGDIPEGYSVSREKKERFSLILESASTNQTSMYLCASSAPGLADEQFFGPGTRLTVL.

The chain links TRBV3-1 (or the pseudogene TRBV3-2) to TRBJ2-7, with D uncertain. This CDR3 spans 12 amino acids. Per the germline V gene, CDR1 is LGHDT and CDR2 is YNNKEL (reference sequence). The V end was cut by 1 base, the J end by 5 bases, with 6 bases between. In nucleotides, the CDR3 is TGTGCCAGCAGCCAAGTCGTCCACGAGCAGTACTTC. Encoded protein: CASSQVVHEQYF.

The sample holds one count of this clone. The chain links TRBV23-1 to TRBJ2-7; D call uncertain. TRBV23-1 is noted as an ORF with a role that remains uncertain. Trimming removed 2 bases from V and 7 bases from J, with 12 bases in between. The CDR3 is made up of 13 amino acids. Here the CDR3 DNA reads TGCGCCAGCAGTCAACCCTCCCCCGGGGAGCAGTACTTC. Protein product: CASSQPSPGEQYF.

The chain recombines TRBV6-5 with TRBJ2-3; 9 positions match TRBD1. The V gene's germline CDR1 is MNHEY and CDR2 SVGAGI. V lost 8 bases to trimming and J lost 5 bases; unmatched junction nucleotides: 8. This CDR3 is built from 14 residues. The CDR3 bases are TGTGCCAGCGGGAGGGACAGGGCACGAGATACGCAGTATTTT. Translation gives CASGRDRARDTQYF.